The next 32 T cell receptor beta chains were all read from a single sample in a study of blood T cells in healthy people across ages. Together with a sample-barcoded 5' primer, a J-beta primer mix was included in a second PCR lasting about 6 to 11 cycles. TCRdb reanalysed the 5' RACE reads using MiXCR and keeps one entry per CDR3 protein. The sample records roughly 1.5 million distinct CDR3 sequences, 42% being singletons. The sequencing input was blood. These receptors were collected from a young woman in good health.

In the case of this clonotype: It may be a read error: a sequence one base away is much more abundant. The V gene is TRBV9, the J gene TRBJ2-7; perhaps TRBD2 as D (6 bases). The J call may be incorrect, as the DNA end agrees better with TRBJ2-5. The CDR3 has 14 amino acids. The V gene's germline CDR1 is SGDLS and CDR2 YYNGEE. The CDR3 region has the DNA TGTGCCGGCAGCGCCCTAGGCGGGGATGAGACCCAGTACTTC. Translating it yields CAGSALGGDETQYF.

This clonotype has a handful of counts. The gene calls are TRBV7-9 and TRBJ2-2; D could derive from TRBD1 or TRBD2 (7 bases each). Germline V gene data show CDR1 as SEHNR and CDR2 as FQNEAQ (reference sequence). CDR3 length: 15 residues. V was trimmed by 5 bases and J by 4 bases, leaving 14 bases between them. The CDR3 DNA reads TGTGCCAGCAGCCTCAGCGGGACAGTCACCGGGGAGCTGTTTTTT. Its protein product is CASSLSGTVTGELFF. Drawing the rest from reference TRBV7-9 and TRBJ2-2, the complete variable domain is DTGVSQNPRHKITKRGQNVTFRCDPISEHNRLYWYRQTLGQGPEFLTYFQNEAQLEKSRLLSDRFSAERPKGSFSTLEIQRTEQGDSAMYLCASSLSGTVTGELFFGEGSRLTVL.

At least ten counts were recorded for this clonotype. The chain joins TRBV19 to TRBJ2-7; D is ambiguous. V lost 6 bases and J lost 4, with 7 bases in between. CDR3 length: 11 residues. Germline assignment: CDR1 LNHDA and CDR2 SQIVND (reference sequence). The CDR3: CASSNLYEQYF. CDR3 DNA sequence: TGTGCCAGTAGCAACCTTTACGAGCAGTACTTC.

Only a few counts were recorded for this clonotype. V gene TRBV2 combines with J gene TRBJ2-1; D unclear. The CDR3 is made up of 16 amino acids. The V end was cut by 4 bases, the J end by 1 base, with 14 bases between. Germline V lookup: CDR1 SNHLY, CDR2 FYNNEI. The CDR3 protein is CASSVTPVVSYNEQFF. The CDR3 DNA reads as TGTGCCAGCAGTGTGACGCCTGTTGTTTCCTACAATGAGCAGTTCTTC.

In regard to this clonotype: A read error may be the cause here, since a much bigger clone is one base away. This chain joins TRBV7-9 and TRBJ2-3; no definite D call. Germline CDR1 is SEHNR and CDR2 is FQNEAQ (reference sequence). The V end was cut by 0 bases, the J end by 5 bases, with 9 bases between. CDR3 length: 14 amino acids. CDR3 sequence (DNA): TGTGCCAGCAGCTTAGCTGTGGGAAAAGATACGCAGTATTTT. Translating it yields CASSLAVGKDTQYF.

The gene calls are TRBV20-1 and TRBJ2-3; D might be TRBD2 (6 bases). The CDR3 loop spans 16 amino acids. Germline CDR1 and CDR2: DFQATT and SNEGSKA (reference sequence). Trimming removed 4 bases from V and 0 bases from J, with 17 bases in between. CDR3 sequence: CSAKAYGTSSTDTQYF. CDR3 coding DNA: TGCAGTGCTAAGGCATACGGAACTAGCAGCACAGATACGCAGTATTTT.

For this clonotype: One junction end disagrees with the germline gene, perhaps due to a read error. The rearrangement joins TRBV20-1 to TRBJ2-7; a possible D gene is TRBD1 (6 bases). The CDR3 sequence is 12 residues long. Germline V gives CDR1 DFQATT, CDR2 SNEGSKA (reference sequence). Here the CDR3 reads CSANRVLYGQYF. CDR3 in DNA: TGCAGTGCTAACAGGGTCCTCTACGGGCAGTACTTC.

Concerning this clonotype itself: The junction does not match germline at one end; this may be a read error. The chain couples TRBV27 to TRBJ2-1, with D possibly being TRBD2 (5 bases). Germline assignment: CDR1 MNHEY and CDR2 SMNVEV (reference sequence). The CDR3 length is 17 residues. This chain's CDR3 is CASRHSFSASSYKEQFF. As DNA, the CDR3 is TGTGCCAGCAGACACTCCTTTAGCGCAAGCTCCTACAAGGAGCAGTTCTTC.

The chain couples TRBV7-9 to TRBJ1-1; no clear D. Germline values: CDR1 SEHNR, CDR2 FQNEAQ (reference sequence). This CDR3 comprises 13 residues. Trimming shortened V by 1 base and J by 7 bases, and 10 bases separated the two germline ends. The DNA of the CDR3 is TGTGCCAGCAGCTTAGAAGTAACCAGTGAAGCTTTCTTT. As protein: CASSLEVTSEAFF. Together with reference TRBV7-9 and TRBJ1-1, the CDR3 gives the full variable domain: DTGVSQNPRHKITKRGQNVTFRCDPISEHNRLYWYRQTLGQGPEFLTYFQNEAQLEKSRLLSDRFSAERPKGSFSTLEIQRTEQGDSAMYLCASSLEVTSEAFFGQGTRLTVV.

The rearrangement links TRBV2 to TRBJ2-1; 8 bases align to TRBD2. Per the germline V gene, CDR1 is SNHLY and CDR2 is FYNNEI. V lost 7 bases to trimming and J lost 0 bases; unmatched junction nucleotides: 5. This CDR3 region has 15 residues. The CDR3 sequence is CASTGGKSSYNEQFF. For the CDR3, the DNA is TGTGCCAGCACGGGGGGGAAGAGCTCCTACAATGAGCAGTTCTTC.

This clonotype has more than one count but fewer than ten. The chain couples TRBV5-5 to TRBJ2-1; D may be TRBD1 or TRBD2 (5 bases each). The V and J ends lost 3 bases and 0 bases respectively, with 10 bases between them. This CDR3 contains 15 residues. Germline V gives CDR1 SGHKS, CDR2 YYEKEE (reference sequence). CDR3 DNA: TGTGCCAGCAGCTGGGACCGAAGCTCCTACAATGAGCAGTTCTTC. Translating gives CASSWDRSSYNEQFF.

The V gene is TRBV11-2, the J gene TRBJ2-1; 9 bases fit TRBD1. CDR3 length: 16 residues. Germline CDR1 and CDR2: SGHAT and FQNNGV. The junction had 9 bases not matched to a gene; V was cut back by 1 base and J by 8 bases. The CDR3 is CASSLGTGDPLDEQFF. CDR3 coding DNA: TGTGCCAGCAGCTTAGGGACAGGGGACCCTTTGGATGAGCAGTTCTTC.

The chain is built from TRBV7-2 and TRBJ2-6, with D uncertain. The V end was cut by 5 bases, the J end by 0 bases, with 8 bases between. There are 15 residues in the CDR3. Germline CDR1 reads SGHTA; CDR2 reads FQGNSA. Here the CDR3 reads CASSRIRSGANVLTF. CDR3 coding DNA: TGTGCCAGCAGCCGCATACGCTCTGGGGCCAACGTCCTGACTTTC.

The chain uses TRBV6-2 or TRBV6-3 and TRBJ2-7; 9 bases agree with TRBD1. Germline trimming cut 5 bases from V and 5 bases from J; bases unmatched to any gene: 4. The CDR3 is 13 amino acids. The germline gives CDR1 MNHEY, CDR2 SVGEGT. CDR3 sequence: CASSRQGGDEQYF. The DNA for the CDR3 is TGTGCCAGCAGTCGACAGGGGGGCGACGAGCAGTACTTC.

This CDR3 is CASSTGGGNTEAFF. Written as DNA, the CDR3 is TGTGCCAGCAGCACAGGGGGCGGGAACACTGAAGCTTTCTTT. This chain joins TRBV7-3 and TRBJ1-1; 9 bases map to TRBD1. Unmatched junction bases numbered 2, after V lost 5 bases and J lost 1 base. This CDR3 region has 14 residues. Per germline, CDR1 SGHTA and CDR2 FQGTGA.

The chain couples TRBV3-1 to TRBJ2-7; 9 bases line up with TRBD2. CDR1 LGHDT and CDR2 YNNKEL come from the germline V gene (reference sequence). The trim removed 7 bases at V and 0 bases at J, leaving 7 bases unmatched. The CDR3 is 15 residues long. The CDR3 DNA is TGTGCCAGCAACGTTTCGGGACTAGCCTCCTACGAGCAGTACTTC. Its translation: CASNVSGLASYEQYF.

The J gene is TRBJ1-2, the V gene TRBV6-2 or TRBV6-3; D remains ambiguous. The CDR3 consists of 13 residues. CDR1 and CDR2 (germline): MNHEY, SVGEGT. Deletions cut 5 bases from V and 4 bases from J, with 11 bases between. The CDR3 nucleotides read TGTGCCAGCAGTCTCTACAGCAGCTATGGCTACACCTTC. Its protein product is CASSLYSSYGYTF.

This clonotype was counted a few times. V and J are TRBV24-1 and TRBJ2-3, with D tentatively TRBD1 (6 bases). Per the germline V gene, CDR1 is KGHDR and CDR2 is SFDVKD. The V end lost 4 bases, the J end lost 6 bases, and 19 bases lay between the germline ends. The CDR3 loop spans 16 amino acids. This CDR3 reads CATSDPGHFRADTQYF. The CDR3 region has the DNA TGTGCCACCAGTGACCCGGGACACTTTCGGGCGGATACGCAGTATTTT.

This clonotype was picked up a small number of times. This chain connects TRBV7-2 to TRBJ2-3; D is undetermined. V shed 0 bases and J shed 2 bases, with 9 bases lying between them. Germline V CDR1 and CDR2: SGHTA, FQGNSA. CDR3 length: 15 residues. As DNA, the CDR3 is TGTGCCAGCAGCTTAGCTAGGCTAAACACAGATACGCAGTATTTT. Protein product: CASSLARLNTDTQYF.

The rearrangement uses TRBV20-1 and TRBJ2-3; TRBD2 is a possible D gene (6 bases). CDR3 size: 18 residues. Trimming shortened V by 2 bases and J by 4 bases, and 25 bases separated the two germline ends. CDR1 and CDR2 from the germline V gene are DFQATT and SNEGSKA (reference sequence). DNA of the CDR3: TGCAGTGCTAGATCCCAAGTTTCCGGGAGTTATAGTCCAGATACGCAGTATTTT. Protein sequence: CSARSQVSGSYSPDTQYF.

V gene TRBV9 combines with J gene TRBJ1-1; D is possibly TRBD1 (6 bases). From germline, CDR1 is SGDLS and CDR2 YYNGEE. The CDR3 runs to 13 residues. Trimming removed 7 bases at V and 3 bases at J, with 13 bases between. The CDR3, as DNA: TGTGCCAGCCGGACAGTTCGAGACACTGAAGCTTTCTTT. It yields the protein CASRTVRDTEAFF.

In this sample, this clonotype turned up a few times. This sequence joins TRBV11-2 and TRBJ2-3, with 8 bases that match TRBD2. Germline loops: CDR1 SGHAT, CDR2 FQNNGV. This CDR3 has 16 residues. The trim removed 2 bases at V and 2 bases at J, leaving 6 bases unmatched. The CDR3 spells CASSLLSGAFTDTQYF. For the CDR3, the DNA is TGTGCCAGCAGCTTACTTAGCGGGGCCTTCACAGATACGCAGTATTTT.

This clonotype was observed a few times. This chain joins TRBV14 and TRBJ2-1; 7 bases align to TRBD2. J was trimmed by 9 bases and V by 4 bases; bases with no gene match: 6. The CDR3 covers 13 residues. Germline CDR1 SGHDN, CDR2 FVKESK. The CDR3 DNA reads TGTGCCAGCAGCCCAGCCGGCGGGGGTGAGCAGTTCTTC. Translated, it gives CASSPAGGGEQFF.

Ten or more counts support this clonotype. This chain uses TRBV6-2 or TRBV6-3 with TRBJ2-5; D is undetermined. V lost 5 bases to trimming and J lost 1 base, with 11 bases between them. This CDR3 is built from 14 residues. CDR1 is MNHEY, CDR2 SVGEGT, per germline. The CDR3 sequence is CASSPGRTQETQYF. As DNA, the CDR3 is TGTGCCAGCAGTCCTGGACGAACCCAAGAGACCCAGTACTTC.

The rearrangement uses TRBV7-9 and TRBJ2-1; D is undetermined. Trimming removed 5 bases from V and 3 bases from J, with 14 bases in between. Germline loops: CDR1 SEHNR, CDR2 FQNEAQ (reference sequence). This CDR3 region has 15 residues. CDR3 sequence: CASSHRAAVYNEQFF. The DNA of the CDR3 is TGTGCCAGCAGCCACCGGGCGGCGGTCTACAATGAGCAGTTCTTC.

J is TRBJ2-1 and V is TRBV6-2 or TRBV6-3, with D perhaps TRBD2 (6 bases). Germline assignment: CDR1 MNHEY and CDR2 SVGEGT. There are 17 residues in the CDR3. Trimming took off 0 bases at V and 0 bases at J, with 12 bases between the two ends. CDR3 DNA sequence: TGTGCCAGCAGTTACTCGACTCGGGAGCACTCCTACAATGAGCAGTTCTTC. As protein: CASSYSTREHSYNEQFF.

This clonotype has more than one count but fewer than ten. Germline is not matched at one junction end, which may reflect a read error. The chain combines TRBV12-5 with TRBJ2-5; no clear D gene. The CDR3 spans 15 residues. Germline CDR1 LGHNT, CDR2 FRNRAP. The CDR3: CASGYTTAYQETRYF. Here the CDR3 DNA reads TGTGCTAGTGGTTACACGACGGCTTACCAAGAGACCCGGTACTTC.

The V call is TRBV29-1, the J call TRBJ1-2; 9 nucleotides agree with TRBD1. This CDR3 region has 13 residues. With 5 bases clipped from V and 8 bases from J, the junction kept 9 bases outside the gene matches. Germline V gene data show CDR1 as SQVTM and CDR2 as ANQGSEA. In DNA form, the CDR3 reads TGCAGCGTTTACAGGGGGCCCGGGGGCGGCTACACCTTC. Protein: CSVYRGPGGGYTF.

This clonotype was recorded at least ten times. This chain uses TRBV29-1 with TRBJ1-2, with D possibly TRBD1 on 5 matching bases. Germline V CDR1 and CDR2: SQVTM, ANQGSEA. V lost 6 bases to trimming and J lost 4 bases, with 12 bases between them. There are 12 residues in the CDR3. The CDR3 region has the DNA TGCAGCGTGGGGGACGCTAGCTATGGCTACACCTTC. Protein sequence: CSVGDASYGYTF.

This clonotype was detected only a few times. J is TRBJ2-1 and V is TRBV11-3; a weak D match, TRBD1 (6 bases). The CDR3 consists of 15 residues. Trimming cost V 4 bases and J 7 bases, with 17 bases left between them. In germline, CDR1 is SGHNT, CDR2 YENEEA. CDR3: CASSSYSTRGNEQFF. In DNA, the CDR3 is TGTGCCAGCAGCTCGTACAGTACCAGGGGTAATGAGCAGTTCTTC.

This clonotype showed up just a few times. CDR3 amino acids: CASSLSGRGPHEQYF. CDR3 nucleotides: TGTGCCAGCAGTTTATCGGGCAGGGGGCCGCACGAGCAGTACTTC. The rearrangement joins TRBV27 to TRBJ2-7, with 8 bases that match TRBD1. The length of the CDR3 is 15 residues. Looked up from germline, CDR1 is MNHEY and CDR2 is SMNVEV (reference sequence). J gave up 5 bases and V 0 bases, and 6 bases lay outside the gene matches.

A word on this clonotype: Mismatch with germline at one junction end may stem from a read error. This rearrangement joins TRBV4-1 to TRBJ2-5, with D uncertain. The CDR3 is 15 residues long. CDR1 MGHRA and CDR2 YSYEKL come from the germline V gene. Here the CDR3 reads CAGSQELYTRETQYF. The CDR3 nucleotides are TGCGCCGGCAGCCAAGAACTATATACCAGGGAGACCCAGTACTTC.